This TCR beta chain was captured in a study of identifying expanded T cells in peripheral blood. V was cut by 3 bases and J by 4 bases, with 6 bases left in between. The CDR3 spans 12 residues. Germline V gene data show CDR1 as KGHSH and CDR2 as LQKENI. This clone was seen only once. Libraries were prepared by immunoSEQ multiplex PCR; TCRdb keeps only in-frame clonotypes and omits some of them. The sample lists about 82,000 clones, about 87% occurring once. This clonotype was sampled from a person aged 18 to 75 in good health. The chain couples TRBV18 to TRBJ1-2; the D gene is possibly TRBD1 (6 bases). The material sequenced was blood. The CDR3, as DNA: TGTGCCAGCTCACCGGACAGCTATGGCTACACCTTC. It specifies CASSPDSYGYTF.